The 20 T cell receptor beta chains below were found in one sample sequenced in a study of blood T cell repertoires in COVID-19. Sequencing was performed with immunoSEQ multiplex PCR; in TCRdb, only in-frame clones are kept and a portion is missing. The table includes nearly 80,000 clones, approximately 82% detected once. Source material: peripheral blood. These receptors all stem from a woman aged 70-85 years with acute or convalescent COVID-19.

The rearrangement uses TRBV6-6 and TRBJ1-2; 7 bases are shared with TRBD1. The germline CDR1 and CDR2 sequences are MNHNY and SVGAGI (reference sequence). V lost 4 bases, J lost 6 bases, and 11 bases stayed unmatched. The CDR3 loop spans 15 amino acids. The CDR3 is CASSSTGAAYDGYTF. The DNA of the CDR3 is TGTGCCAGCAGTTCTACAGGGGCGGCGTATGATGGCTACACCTTC.

The V and J genes are TRBV9 and TRBJ1-6; TRBD1 matches 7 bases. In germline, CDR1 is SGDLS, CDR2 YYNGEE. Germline trimming cut 3 bases from V and 14 bases from J; bases unmatched to any gene: 14. The CDR3 sequence is 15 residues long. The DNA of the CDR3 is TGTGCCAGCAGCGGAGAGAATCACAGGGGCCTCACCCTCCACTTT. The encoded protein is CASSGENHRGLTLHF.

This sequence joins TRBV11-3 and TRBJ2-2, with 7 bases that match TRBD1. The CDR3 extends over 15 amino acids. The ends lost 5 bases at V and 0 bases at J; junction bases unmatched: 3. Looked up from germline, CDR1 is SGHNT and CDR2 is YENEEA. In DNA form, the CDR3 reads TGTGCCAGCAGCCGTGACAGGGCGAACACCGGGGAGCTGTTTTTT. Translating gives CASSRDRANTGELFF.

This chain joins TRBV5-6 and TRBJ2-5; D is perhaps TRBD1 (7 bases). The CDR3 has 16 residues. The germline CDR1 and CDR2 sequences are SGHDT and YYEEEE. The V end was cut by 4 bases, the J end by 5 bases, with 21 bases between. For the CDR3, the DNA is TGTGCCAGCAGCGGGGGGCAACAGGGGTACGTGGAGACCCAGTACTTC. Protein product: CASSGGQQGYVETQYF.

Concerning this clone itself: This sample includes further DNA sequences coding for the same CDR3. This chain uses TRBV9 with TRBJ2-5; no clear D gene. The germline gives CDR1 SGDLS, CDR2 YYNGEE. This CDR3 region has 13 residues. Trimming left V 0 bases short and J 5 bases short, with 8 bases between. The CDR3 nucleotides are TGTGCCAGCAGCGTAGGAGGTCGGGAGACCCAGTACTTC. Encoded protein: CASSVGGRETQYF.

The chain links TRBV7-2 to TRBJ2-7; possible D gene TRBD1, 6 bases. CDR3 length: 13 residues. Germline-derived CDR1 and CDR2 are SGHTA and FQGNSA. Trimming removed 5 bases at V and 8 bases at J, with 16 bases between. The CDR3: CASSQGTLTQQYF. The CDR3 nucleotides read TGTGCCAGCAGCCAAGGGACATTAACCCAGCAGTACTTC.

The rearrangement links TRBV5-1 to TRBJ2-1; D may be TRBD1 (6 bases). V was trimmed by 0 bases and J by 8 bases, leaving 12 bases between them. Germline V gene sequence: CDR1 SGHRS, CDR2 YFSETQ. CDR3 length: 14 amino acids. The CDR3 sequence is CASSLGQGIDEQFF. DNA of the CDR3: TGCGCCAGCAGCTTGGGGCAGGGGATCGATGAGCAGTTCTTC.

The V call is TRBV18, the J call TRBJ2-2; D remains ambiguous. With 4 bases removed from V and 4 bases from J, the gap between germline ends came to 13 bases. Germline V gene data show CDR1 as KGHSH and CDR2 as LQKENI. The CDR3 loop spans 15 amino acids. CDR3 sequence reads: CASSQLSGSTGELFF. CDR3 coding DNA: TGTGCCAGCTCACAACTATCCGGATCCACCGGGGAGCTGTTTTTT.

The chain is built from TRBV3-1 (or the pseudogene TRBV3-2) and TRBJ2-3; possibly TRBD2 for D (6 bases). Germline V gene lookup returns CDR1 LGHDT and CDR2 YNNKEL (reference sequence). V was cut by 0 bases and J by 4 bases, with 23 bases left in between. CDR3 length equals 19 residues. CDR3 sequence: CASSQDVGFGGRGPDTQYF. In DNA, the CDR3 is TGTGCCAGCAGCCAAGATGTTGGGTTTGGCGGGCGGGGTCCAGATACGCAGTATTTT.

The rearrangement uses TRBV7-9 and TRBJ2-3; D call uncertain. The germline V gene encodes CDR1 SEHNR and CDR2 FQNEAQ (reference sequence). Trimming took 5 bases from V and 2 from J, leaving 11 bases between them. CDR3 length: 14 residues. Here the CDR3 reads CASSRSRYTDTQYF. The CDR3 nucleotides read TGTGCCAGCAGCCGGAGCCGTTACACAGATACGCAGTATTTT.

CDR3 DNA sequence: TGCGCCAGCAGCCCGGGGACAGGGGGCACCGGGGAGCTGTTTTTT. Its protein is CASSPGTGGTGELFF. The genes are TRBV5-1 and TRBJ2-2; 11 positions agree with TRBD1. Germline values: CDR1 SGHRS, CDR2 YFSETQ. The CDR3 is made up of 15 amino acids. V dropped 4 bases and J dropped 4; count of bases not matched to a gene: 3. Full variable domain (missing parts from reference TRBV5-1 and TRBJ2-2): KAGVTQTPRYLIKTRGQQVTLSCSPISGHRSVSWYQQTPGQGLQFLFEYFSETQRNKGNFPGRFSGRQFSNSRSEMNVSTLELGDSALYLCASSPGTGGTGELFFGEGSRLTVL.

The chain carries TRBV5-6 and TRBJ1-1; the match to TRBD1 covers 9 bases. Trimming cost V 4 bases and J 5 bases; bases outside gene matches: 15. Germline V CDR1 and CDR2: SGHDT, YYEEEE. CDR3 length: 17 residues. In DNA form, the CDR3 reads TGTGCCAGCAGCAAGTACAGGGGGCGTGGGGGAAGGACTGAAGCTTTCTTT. This encodes CASSKYRGRGGRTEAFF.

V usage is TRBV2 and J usage is TRBJ2-5, with 9 bases matching TRBD1. J gave up 1 base and V 8 bases, and 8 bases lay outside the gene matches. This CDR3 comprises 15 residues. Germline V gene sequence: CDR1 SNHLY, CDR2 FYNNEI. The CDR3 here is CASLGTGTLQETQYF. The DNA for the CDR3 is TGTGCCAGCCTTGGGACAGGGACTCTCCAAGAGACCCAGTACTTC.

The gene calls are TRBV30 and TRBJ1-1; 9 bases agree with TRBD1. The CDR3 is made up of 14 amino acids. Trimming removed 1 base from V and 3 bases from J; junction bases left unmatched: 3. Germline loops: CDR1 GTSNPN, CDR2 SVGIG (reference sequence). The CDR3 loop reads CAWSAGQGYTEAFF. CDR3 DNA sequence: TGTGCCTGGAGTGCGGGACAGGGCTACACTGAAGCTTTCTTT.

The CDR3 reads CASSLVPGWAGANVLTF. The CDR3, as DNA: TGTGCCAGCAGCTTAGTTCCAGGGTGGGCTGGGGCCAACGTCCTGACTTTC. The V and J genes are TRBV7-3 and TRBJ2-6; D perhaps matches TRBD1 (5 bases). The CDR3 is 17 amino acids. Germline CDR1 and CDR2: SGHTA and FQGTGA. Trimming took 2 bases from V and 2 from J, leaving 13 bases between them.

This clone was detected once. The chain recombines TRBV19 with TRBJ1-6; 8 nucleotides match TRBD1. Per the germline V gene, CDR1 is LNHDA and CDR2 is SQIVND (reference sequence). The length of the CDR3 is 13 residues. Unmatched junction bases numbered 1, after V lost 5 bases and J lost 7 bases. CDR3 DNA: TGTGCCAGTAGTTGGGACAGGAATTCACCCCTCCACTTT. It codes for CASSWDRNSPLHF. Filled out from reference TRBV19 and TRBJ1-6, the complete variable domain reads DGGITQSPKYLFRKEGQNVTLSCEQNLNHDAMYWYRQDPGQGLRLIYYSQIVNDFQKGDIAEGYSVSREKKESFPLTVTSAQKNPTAFYLCASSWDRNSPLHFGNGTRLTVT.

The chain is built from TRBV7-8 and TRBJ2-1, with 9 bases aligning to TRBD2. The V gene's germline CDR1 is SGHVS and CDR2 FQNEAQ. After removal of 1 base from V and 4 bases from J, the junction contained 14 bases not matched to a gene. The CDR3 runs 19 residues. The CDR3 loop is CASSLVFGSGRVEYNEQFF. The CDR3 DNA is TGTGCCAGCAGCTTAGTATTTGGTAGCGGGAGAGTGGAGTACAATGAGCAGTTCTTC. Full variable domain (remainder filled in from reference TRBV7-8 and TRBJ2-1): GAGVSQSPRYKVAKRGQDVALRCDPISGHVSLFWYQQALGQGPEFLTYFQNEAQLDKSGLPSDRFFAERPEGSVSTLKIQRTQQEDSAVYLCASSLVFGSGRVEYNEQFFGPGTRLTVL.

This chain links TRBV5-6 with TRBJ2-2; 8 positions agree with TRBD2. Trimming cost V 4 bases and J 4 bases; bases outside gene matches: 9. The CDR3 runs 16 residues. The germline V gene encodes CDR1 SGHDT and CDR2 YYEEEE. CDR3 in amino acids: CASSPQAGEGTGELFF. The CDR3 DNA reads TGTGCCAGCAGCCCTCAAGCGGGAGAAGGCACCGGGGAGCTGTTTTTT.

This chain links TRBV7-6 with TRBJ2-3; 10 bases fit TRBD2. The ends lost 4 bases at V and 3 bases at J; junction bases unmatched: 4. The CDR3 has 15 amino acids. Germline CDR1 is SGHVS and CDR2 is FNYEAQ. The CDR3 here is CASSSLAGATDTQYF. CDR3 DNA sequence: TGTGCCAGCAGCTCTCTAGCGGGAGCAACAGATACGCAGTATTTT.

This chain joins TRBV10-3 and TRBJ2-5; 9 positions match TRBD2. Germline-derived CDR1 and CDR2 are ENHRY and SYGVKD. The CDR3 loop spans 15 amino acids. J was trimmed by 3 bases and V by 8 bases; bases with no gene match: 10. The CDR3 loop reads CAISETASGEETQYF. Here the CDR3 DNA reads TGTGCCATCTCCGAAACGGCTAGCGGGGAAGAGACCCAGTACTTC.